This T cell receptor beta chain stems from a study of blood T cell repertoires in COVID-19 (dated by TCRdb to about 2020). At the level of the whole study: Samples from collaborators originated in the United States, Italy and Spain and spanned both the acute and convalescent phases of COVID-19. The material from the prospective study consisted of cDNA or gDNA derived from T cells, B-cell-depleted T cells, or PBMCs. The dataset comprised deeply sampled blood TCRbeta repertoires from subjects exposed to, actively infected with, or recovered from COVID-19. The repertoires were released in a freely available public database meant as a resource for research on the immune response to SARS-CoV-2. Samples were obtained from the ongoing ImmuneRACE study (first 160 participants) and from over a thousand subjects provided by 6 global collaborators. The sample metadata nearly always contained a de-identified subject ID, COVID-19 status, age in years and sex. HLA class I and class II types, where available, came from metadata supplied by the sample provider rather than from assay-based typing. What the work shows at the level of the full study, not this receptor alone: Clinical and demographic metadata were provided uncurated, with the amount varying by source and participant.

One collaborating source in Seattle enrolled patients during active infection and followed them longitudinally through the course of disease. Each collaborating institution followed its own protocols to collect whole blood in K2EDTA tubes. For TCRbeta analysis, collaborators shipped samples in one of three forms: frozen whole blood, isolated PBMCs, or DNA extracted from either of those sample types. TCRbeta CDR3 regions were amplified from genomic DNA by means of the immunoSEQ Assay, a bias-controlled multiplex PCR. Per the authors' processing: Nucleated cell counts per sample were estimated from amplification of reference gene primers within the assay. To quantify the absolute abundance of each unique TCRbeta CDR3 rearrangement, sequence reads were collapsed and filtered. For each sample, productive Simpson clonality was calculated as the square root of Simpson's diversity index over productive rearrangements. In TCRdb, the immuneACCESS table is reduced to in-frame sequences with V and J assigned. These tables do not hold every clone; where another copy was compared, an unresolved V gene accounts for under half, and the others remain unexplained. Clonal size and the V and J genes are those of that table, whereas D and trimming came from the DNA. For this sample the table gives about 150,000 clones, of which 65% to 90% were detected only once. The ten largest clones capture roughly an eighth of the sample.

About this clone itself: The target of this receptor is not known. Base qualities are not at hand, and no much larger clone is one base apart.

The CDR1 and CDR2 encoded by the germline V gene are SGHTS and YDEGEE. V and J are truncated by 2 bases and 8 bases respectively, leaving an intervening sequence of 8 bases. From the cysteine up to the phenylalanine, the CDR3 has a length of 13 residues. Here the CDR3 DNA is all that survives: 39 bases in frame from base 1. The specimen was peripheral blood. This clonotype was sampled from a woman in her sixties with COVID-19, enrolled during active disease. The chain uses TRBV5-8 and TRBJ1-6; matching of 5 bases hints at TRBD1 as the D gene. The DNA sequence reads TGTGCCAGCAGCTTTAGGGGTGATTCACCCCTCCACTTT. It is translated as CASSFRGDSPLHF.